What follows is one TCR beta chain and its context. This receptor's antigen is unknown. No qualities accompany the bases; no much larger clone lies one base away. Whole blood was collected in K2EDTA tubes by collaborating institutions according to the institutions' own protocols. For TCRbeta analysis, collaborators shipped samples as frozen whole blood, isolated PBMCs, or DNA extracted from either of those sample types. TCRbeta CDR3 regions were amplified from genomic DNA by means of the immunoSEQ Assay, a bias-controlled multiplex PCR. As for the authors' bioinformatics: The number of nucleated cells in each sample was estimated by amplification of reference gene primers within the assay. Sequence reads were collapsed and filtered to measure the absolute abundance of every unique TCRbeta CDR3 rearrangement. For each sample, productive Simpson clonality was calculated as the square root of Simpson's diversity index across productive rearrangements. Entries here come from immuneACCESS through TCRdb and include only in-frame sequences with V and J called. Some clones fail to appear in such tables; in the studies checked, an unresolved V gene covers under half of the shortfall, and the cause of the remainder is unknown. V, J and clone size reflect that table, while D and trimming were determined from the DNA. The sample has tens of thousands of clones on record, over 60% of them singletons. Clones ranked in the top ten supply about 7% of the sample.

CDR1 and CDR2 are read off the germline V gene (reference sequence) as LNHDA and SQIVND. V lost 6 bases and J lost 2 bases, and the count of bases not matched to a germline gene is 3. The cysteine opens and the phenylalanine closes a CDR3 of 14 amino acids. The sequence is cut down to CDR3 DNA, 42 bases in frame from base 1. The data are from a study of blood T cell repertoires in COVID-19 (TCRdb year 2020). Context from the whole study: Samples covering the acute and convalescent phases of COVID-19 were provided by collaborators in the United States, Italy and Spain. The dataset comprised deeply sampled blood TCRbeta repertoires from subjects exposed to, actively infected with, or recovered from COVID-19. Where HLA class I and class II types were available, the types were taken from metadata supplied by the sample provider, not from assay-based typing. The repertoires were made available in a free public database intended to serve as a resource for research on the immune response to SARS-CoV-2. The prospective study material was composed of cDNA or gDNA derived from T cells, B-cell-depleted T cells, or PBMCs. Samples were obtained from the ongoing ImmuneRACE study (first 160 participants) and from approximately 1,200 subjects provided by 6 global collaborators. Sample metadata almost always included a de-identified subject ID, COVID-19 status, age in years and sex. What the authors observed across the whole study: The quantity of clinical and demographic metadata differed by source and by participant and was supplied without curation.

The receptor comes from a man between 65 and 79 years old with acute or convalescent COVID-19. Sequencing input: peripheral blood. This chain joins TRBV19 to TRBJ1-2, with 10 central nucleotides matching TRBD1. The CDR3 amino acid sequence is: CASRQGQGNYGYTF. The nucleotide sequence reads as follows: TGTGCCAGTAGGCAGGGACAGGGGAACTATGGCTACACCTTC.